This T cell receptor (beta chain) was identified during a study of radiotherapy plus CTLA-4 blockade in lung cancer. Study overall: Objective responses were recorded in more than 15% of patients, with disease control recorded in roughly 31%.

This table comes from immunoSEQ multiplex PCR, and its TCRdb copy is limited to in-frame clones, with some not included. The sample has about 80,000 clones; around 84% are singletons. The V and J ends lost 6 bases and 8 bases respectively, with 19 bases between them. The CDR3 is 14 amino acids. Germline CDR1 reads GTSNPN; CDR2 reads SVGIG (reference sequence). This TCR was recovered from a human donor with non-small cell lung cancer who had stable disease on radiotherapy plus ipilimumab. The source was peripheral blood, collected from a patient treated with radiotherapy plus ipilimumab. The rearrangement uses TRBV30 and TRBJ1-4; a possible D gene is TRBD1 (6 bases). CDR3 sequence (DNA): TGTGCCTGCGACGGACAGTCTCTCGGGGAAAAACTGTTTTTT. It yields the protein CACDGQSLGEKLFF.